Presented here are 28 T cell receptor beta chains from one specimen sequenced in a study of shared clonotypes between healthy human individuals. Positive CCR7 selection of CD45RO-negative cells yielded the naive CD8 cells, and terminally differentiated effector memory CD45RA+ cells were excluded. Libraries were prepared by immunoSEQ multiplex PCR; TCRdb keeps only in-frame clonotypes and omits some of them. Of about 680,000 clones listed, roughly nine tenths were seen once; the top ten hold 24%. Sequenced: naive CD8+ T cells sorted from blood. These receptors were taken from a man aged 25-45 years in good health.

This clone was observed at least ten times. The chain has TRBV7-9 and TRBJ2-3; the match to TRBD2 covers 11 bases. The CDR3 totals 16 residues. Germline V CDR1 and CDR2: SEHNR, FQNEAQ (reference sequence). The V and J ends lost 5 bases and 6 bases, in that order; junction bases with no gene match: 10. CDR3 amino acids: CASSTPTSGSYDTQYF. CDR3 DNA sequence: TGTGCCAGCAGCACTCCCACTAGCGGGAGCTATGATACGCAGTATTTT.

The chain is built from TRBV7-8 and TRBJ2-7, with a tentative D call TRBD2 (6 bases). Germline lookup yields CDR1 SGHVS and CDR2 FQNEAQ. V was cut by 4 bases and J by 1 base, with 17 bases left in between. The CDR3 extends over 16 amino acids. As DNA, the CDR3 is TGTGCCAGCAGCTCGTTCGAGGGGCGGGATTCCTACGAGCAGTACTTC. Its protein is CASSSFEGRDSYEQYF.

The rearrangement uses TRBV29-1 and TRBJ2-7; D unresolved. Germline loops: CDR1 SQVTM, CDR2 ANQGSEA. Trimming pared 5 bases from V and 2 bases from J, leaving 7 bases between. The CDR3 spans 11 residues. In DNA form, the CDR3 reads TGCAGCGTTTATACAACCTACGAGCAGTACTTC. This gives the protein CSVYTTYEQYF.

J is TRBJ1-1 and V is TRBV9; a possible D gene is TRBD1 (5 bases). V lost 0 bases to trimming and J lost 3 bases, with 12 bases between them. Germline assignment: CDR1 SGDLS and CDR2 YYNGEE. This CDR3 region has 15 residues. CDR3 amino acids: CASSVGSFRDTEAFF. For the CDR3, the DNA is TGTGCCAGCAGCGTAGGGTCCTTCAGGGACACTGAAGCTTTCTTT.

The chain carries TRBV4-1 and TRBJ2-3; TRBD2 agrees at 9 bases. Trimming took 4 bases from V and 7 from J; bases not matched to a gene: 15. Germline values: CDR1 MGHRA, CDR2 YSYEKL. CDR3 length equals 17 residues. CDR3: CASSRLWTSVLPNTQYF. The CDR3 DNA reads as TGCGCCAGCAGCCGGTTATGGACTAGCGTCCTACCTAATACGCAGTATTTT.

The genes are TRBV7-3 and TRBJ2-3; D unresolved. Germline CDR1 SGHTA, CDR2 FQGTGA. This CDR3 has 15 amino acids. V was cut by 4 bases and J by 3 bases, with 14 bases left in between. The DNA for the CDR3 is TGTGCCAGCAGCTATCGATGGGTGGAGACAGATACGCAGTATTTT. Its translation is CASSYRWVETDTQYF.

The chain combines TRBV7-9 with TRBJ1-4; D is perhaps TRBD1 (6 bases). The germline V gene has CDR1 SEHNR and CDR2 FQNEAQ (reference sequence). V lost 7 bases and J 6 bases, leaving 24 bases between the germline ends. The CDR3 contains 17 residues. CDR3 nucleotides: TGTGCCAGCAACCCGATCAGGGGATTGGGGTTTGATGAAAAACTGTTTTTT. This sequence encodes CASNPIRGLGFDEKLFF.

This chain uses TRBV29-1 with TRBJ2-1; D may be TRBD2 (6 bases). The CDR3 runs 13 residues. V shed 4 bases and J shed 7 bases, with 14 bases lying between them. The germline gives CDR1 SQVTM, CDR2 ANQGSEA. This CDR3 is CSVVPTSLNEQFF. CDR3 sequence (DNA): TGCAGCGTTGTCCCAACTAGCTTAAATGAGCAGTTCTTC.

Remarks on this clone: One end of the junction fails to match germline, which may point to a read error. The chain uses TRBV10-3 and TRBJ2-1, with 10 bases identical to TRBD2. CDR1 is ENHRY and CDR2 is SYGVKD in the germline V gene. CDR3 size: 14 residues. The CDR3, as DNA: TGTGCCATCAGTGAGTCCTCTAACCTAGCGGGAGCGCTCTTC. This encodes CAISESSNLAGALF.

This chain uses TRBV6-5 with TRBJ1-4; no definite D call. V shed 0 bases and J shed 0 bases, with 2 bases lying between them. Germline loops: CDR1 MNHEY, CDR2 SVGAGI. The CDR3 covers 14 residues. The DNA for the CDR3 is TGTGCCAGCAGTTACTCGCCAACTAATGAAAAACTGTTTTTT. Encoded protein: CASSYSPTNEKLFF.

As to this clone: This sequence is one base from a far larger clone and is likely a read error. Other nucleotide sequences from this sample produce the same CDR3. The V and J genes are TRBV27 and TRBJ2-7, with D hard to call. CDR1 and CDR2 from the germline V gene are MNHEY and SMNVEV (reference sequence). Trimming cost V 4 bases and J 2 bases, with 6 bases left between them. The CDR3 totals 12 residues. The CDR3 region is CASSSNPYEQYF. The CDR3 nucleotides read TGTGCCAGCAGTTCTAACCCCTACGAGCAGTACTTC.

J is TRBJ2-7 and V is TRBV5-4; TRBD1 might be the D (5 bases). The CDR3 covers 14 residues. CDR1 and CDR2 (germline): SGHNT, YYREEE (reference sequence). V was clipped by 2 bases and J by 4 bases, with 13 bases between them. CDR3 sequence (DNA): TGTGCCAGCAGCTTCCAGGGTTATAGATACGAGCAGTACTTC. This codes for CASSFQGYRYEQYF.

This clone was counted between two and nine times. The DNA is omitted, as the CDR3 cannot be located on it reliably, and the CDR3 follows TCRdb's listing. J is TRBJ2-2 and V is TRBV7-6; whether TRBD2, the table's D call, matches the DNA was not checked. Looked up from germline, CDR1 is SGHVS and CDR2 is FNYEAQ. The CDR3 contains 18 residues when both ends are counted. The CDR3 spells CASSSSSSGRALGGELFF.

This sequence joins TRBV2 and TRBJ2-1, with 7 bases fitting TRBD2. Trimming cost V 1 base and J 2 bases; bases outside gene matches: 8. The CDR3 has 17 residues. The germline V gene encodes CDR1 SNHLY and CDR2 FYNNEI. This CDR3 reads CASSEGGGRITYNEQFF. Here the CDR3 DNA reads TGTGCCAGCAGTGAAGGGGGGGGACGAATTACCTACAATGAGCAGTTCTTC.

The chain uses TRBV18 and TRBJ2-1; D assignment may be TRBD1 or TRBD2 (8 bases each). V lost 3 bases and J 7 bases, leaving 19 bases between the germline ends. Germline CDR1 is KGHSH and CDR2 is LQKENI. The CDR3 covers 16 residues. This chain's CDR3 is CASSPVAGQERNEQFF. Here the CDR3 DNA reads TGTGCCAGCTCACCCGTAGCGGGACAGGAAAGAAATGAGCAGTTCTTC. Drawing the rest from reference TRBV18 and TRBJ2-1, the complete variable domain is NAGVMQNPRHLVRRRGQEARLRCSPMKGHSHVYWYRQLPEEGLKFMVYLQKENIIDESGMPKERFSAEFPKEGPSILRIQQVVRGDSAAYFCASSPVAGQERNEQFFGPGTRLTVL.

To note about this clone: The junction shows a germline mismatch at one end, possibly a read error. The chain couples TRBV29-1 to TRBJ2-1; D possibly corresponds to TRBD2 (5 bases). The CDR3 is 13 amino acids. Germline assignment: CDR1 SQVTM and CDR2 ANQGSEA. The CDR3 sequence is CSVLRASDNEQFF. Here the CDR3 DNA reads TGCAGCGTTCTGAGGGCCTCCGACAATGAGCAGTTCTTC.

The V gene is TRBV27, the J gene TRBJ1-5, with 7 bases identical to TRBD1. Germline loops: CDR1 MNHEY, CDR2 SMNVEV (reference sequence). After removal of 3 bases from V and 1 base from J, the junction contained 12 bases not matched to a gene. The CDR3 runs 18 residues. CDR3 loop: CASSFLVQGVGSNQPQHF. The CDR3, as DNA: TGTGCCAGCAGTTTTTTAGTGCAGGGGGTTGGAAGCAATCAGCCCCAGCATTTT.

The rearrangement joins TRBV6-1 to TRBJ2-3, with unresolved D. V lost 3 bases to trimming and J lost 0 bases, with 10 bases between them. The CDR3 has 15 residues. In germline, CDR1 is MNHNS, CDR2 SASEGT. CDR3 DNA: TGTGCCAGCAGTGACGGCTACGGTAGCACAGATACGCAGTATTTT. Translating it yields CASSDGYGSTDTQYF.

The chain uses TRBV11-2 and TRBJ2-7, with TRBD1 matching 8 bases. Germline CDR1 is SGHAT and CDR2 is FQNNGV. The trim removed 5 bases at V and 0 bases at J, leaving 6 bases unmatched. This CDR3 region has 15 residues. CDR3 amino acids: CASSGTGQDSYEQYF. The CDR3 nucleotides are TGTGCCAGCAGCGGGACGGGACAGGACTCCTACGAGCAGTACTTC.

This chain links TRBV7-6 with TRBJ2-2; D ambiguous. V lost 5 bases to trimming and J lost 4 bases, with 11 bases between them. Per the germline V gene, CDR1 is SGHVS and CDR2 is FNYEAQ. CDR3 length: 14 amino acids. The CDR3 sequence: CASSPNLGTGELFF. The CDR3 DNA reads TGTGCCAGCAGCCCAAACCTTGGCACCGGGGAGCTGTTTTTT. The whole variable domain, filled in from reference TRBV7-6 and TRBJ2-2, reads GAGVSQSPRYKVTKRGQDVALRCDPISGHVSLYWYRQALGQGPEFLTYFNYEAQQDKSGLPNDRFSAERPEGSISTLTIQRTEQRDSAMYRCASSPNLGTGELFFGEGSRLTVL.

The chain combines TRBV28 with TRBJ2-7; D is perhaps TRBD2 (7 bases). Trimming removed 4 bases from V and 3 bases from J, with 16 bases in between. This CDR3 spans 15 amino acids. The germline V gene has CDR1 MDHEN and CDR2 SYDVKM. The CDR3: CASSSLGGGDYEQYF. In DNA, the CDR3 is TGTGCCAGCAGTTCTCTAGGGGGAGGGGACTACGAGCAGTACTTC.

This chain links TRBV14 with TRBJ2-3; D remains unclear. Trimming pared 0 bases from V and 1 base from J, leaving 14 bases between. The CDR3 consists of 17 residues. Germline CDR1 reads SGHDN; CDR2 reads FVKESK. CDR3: CASSQDGIGVRTDTQYF. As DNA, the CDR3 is TGTGCCAGCAGCCAAGATGGGATTGGAGTGCGCACAGATACGCAGTATTTT.

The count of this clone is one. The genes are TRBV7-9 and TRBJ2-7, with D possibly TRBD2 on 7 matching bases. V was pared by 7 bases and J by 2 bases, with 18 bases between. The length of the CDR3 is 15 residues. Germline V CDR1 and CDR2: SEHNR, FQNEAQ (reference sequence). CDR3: CASNGGASGTYEQYF. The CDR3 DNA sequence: TGTGCCAGCAATGGGGGGGCTAGCGGAACCTACGAGCAGTACTTC.

CDR3 sequence (DNA): TGTGCCAGCAGAACCCCAGCGGAGATGAACAATGAGCAGTTCTTC. Its protein is CASRTPAEMNNEQFF. V gene TRBV13 combines with J gene TRBJ2-1; weak D call: TRBD2 (5 bases). Germline V gene data show CDR1 as PRHDT and CDR2 as FYEKMQ (reference sequence). The V end lost 6 bases, the J end lost 5 bases, and 17 bases lay between the germline ends. This CDR3 is 15 amino acids long.

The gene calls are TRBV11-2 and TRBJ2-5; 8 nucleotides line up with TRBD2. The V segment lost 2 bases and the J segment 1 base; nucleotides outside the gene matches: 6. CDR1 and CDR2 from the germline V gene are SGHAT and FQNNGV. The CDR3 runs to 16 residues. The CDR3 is CASSLYGGRPQETQYF. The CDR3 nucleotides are TGTGCCAGCAGCTTATATGGCGGGAGGCCCCAAGAGACCCAGTACTTC. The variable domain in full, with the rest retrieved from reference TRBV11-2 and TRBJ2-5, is EAGVAQSPRYKIIEKRQSVAFWCNPISGHATLYWYQQILGQGPKLLIQFQNNGVVDDSQLPKDRFSAERLKGVDSTLKIQPAKLEDSAVYLCASSLYGGRPQETQYFGPGTRLLVL.

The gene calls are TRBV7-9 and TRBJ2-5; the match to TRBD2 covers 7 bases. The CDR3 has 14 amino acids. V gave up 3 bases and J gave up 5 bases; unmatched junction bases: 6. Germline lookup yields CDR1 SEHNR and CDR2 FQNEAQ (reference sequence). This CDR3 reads CASSFDGRSETQYF. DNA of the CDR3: TGTGCCAGCAGCTTTGACGGGAGGTCGGAGACCCAGTACTTC.

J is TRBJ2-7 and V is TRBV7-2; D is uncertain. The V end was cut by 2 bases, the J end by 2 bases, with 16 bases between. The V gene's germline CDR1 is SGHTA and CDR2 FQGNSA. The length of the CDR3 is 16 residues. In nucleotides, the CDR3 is TGTGCCAGCAGCTTACACGGCGGCGGCACTACCTACGAGCAGTACTTC. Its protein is CASSLHGGGTTYEQYF.

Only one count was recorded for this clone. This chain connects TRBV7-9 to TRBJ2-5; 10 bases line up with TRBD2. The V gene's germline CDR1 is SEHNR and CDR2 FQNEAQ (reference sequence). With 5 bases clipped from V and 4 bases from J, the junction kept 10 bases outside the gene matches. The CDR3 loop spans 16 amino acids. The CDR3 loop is CASSPPLAGARETQYF. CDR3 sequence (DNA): TGTGCCAGCAGCCCGCCCCTAGCGGGAGCTCGAGAGACCCAGTACTTC.